This TCR beta chain was sequenced in a study of blood T cell repertoires in COVID-19. Study context: Spain, Italy and the United States supplied samples that represented acute and convalescent COVID-19. Nucleic acid was either cDNA or gDNA, and it came from T cells, B-cell-depleted T cells, or PBMCs.

In the source study's methods: Estimation of nucleated cell counts relied on the amplification of reference gene primers. TCRdb keeps only in-frame clones here, not all; method: immunoSEQ multiplex PCR. That table is the source of V, J and clone size, and D and trimming were worked out from the DNA. The table has 200,000 to 250,000 clones, less than 90% seen once. The germline V gene encodes CDR1 SGHRS and CDR2 YFSETQ. The V gene lost 0 bases and the J gene lost 6 bases, with 17 bases spanning the gap. This CDR3 has 16 residues. This clonotype was obtained from a woman between 65 and 79 years old with active or convalescent COVID-19. The chain employs TRBV5-1 and TRBJ2-3; D perhaps matches TRBD1 (5 bases). Input material: peripheral blood. The CDR3 sequence is CASSLGIQGMQDTQYF. CDR3 nucleotides: TGCGCCAGCAGCTTGGGAATCCAGGGTATGCAGGATACGCAGTATTTT.